One and the same sample provided the 20 T cell receptor beta chains below, sequenced in a study of Graves' ophthalmopathy and Graves' hyperthyroidism. For repertoire sequencing, the TCR beta CDR3 regions were amplified from RNA transcripts. Amplification began with first-round RT-PCR using HTBI primers, then second-round multiplex PCR was performed. TCRdb re-called the multiplex PCR reads through MiXCR, storing one row per CDR3 protein. This table has about 700,000 distinct CDR3 sequences, roughly 41% appearing once. The sequencing sample was made of peripheral blood. These receptors were taken from an adult man with Graves' ophthalmopathy.

This sequence joins TRBV6-1 and TRBJ2-5; D is uncertain. The V gene's germline CDR1 is MNHNS and CDR2 SASEGT. Deletions cut 8 bases from V and 2 bases from J, with 15 bases between. There are 14 residues in the CDR3. The CDR3 here is CASFTFGAQETQYF. The CDR3 DNA sequence: TGTGCCAGCTTCACGTTTGGCGCACAAGAGACCCAGTACTTC.

This chain links TRBV6-1 with TRBJ1-5; perhaps TRBD1 as D (5 bases). V lost 7 bases and J 6 bases, leaving 19 bases between the germline ends. The germline CDR1 and CDR2 sequences are MNHNS and SASEGT. CDR3 length equals 15 residues. The CDR3 is CASNPGPEGAQPQHF. The CDR3 nucleotides are TGTGCCAGCAACCCGGGACCCGAGGGAGCTCAGCCCCAGCATTTT.

This clonotype was recorded at least ten times. V is TRBV4-1 and J is TRBJ2-2; 10 positions agree with TRBD2. In germline, CDR1 is MGHRA, CDR2 YSYEKL. The CDR3 totals 15 residues. Germline trimming cut 6 bases from V and 4 bases from J; bases unmatched to any gene: 5. The CDR3 loop is CASRLAGGSTGELFF. DNA for the CDR3: TGCGCCAGCAGGTTAGCGGGAGGCAGCACCGGGGAGCTGTTTTTT.

This clonotype was found a few times. V usage is TRBV7-2 and J usage is TRBJ2-7, with 8 bases matching TRBD2. Germline assignment: CDR1 SGHTA and CDR2 FQGNSA. CDR3 size: 13 residues. The trim removed 11 bases at V and 2 bases at J, leaving 8 bases unmatched. CDR3 sequence reads: CAWASGLAYEQYF. The CDR3 DNA follows: TGTGCCTGGGCTAGCGGGCTAGCCTACGAGCAGTACTTC.

The table lists this clonotype with a few counts. The V call is TRBV6-1, the J call TRBJ2-5; 10 nucleotides match TRBD1. Per the germline V gene, CDR1 is MNHNS and CDR2 is SASEGT. CDR3 length: 15 residues. V was pared by 5 bases and J by 5 bases, with 8 bases of the junction left unmatched. Written as DNA, the CDR3 is TGTGCCAGCAGTTTGACGACAGGGGGCGGGGAGACCCAGTACTTC. Encoded protein: CASSLTTGGGETQYF.

V and J are TRBV10-2 and TRBJ2-5, with 8 positions matching TRBD1. The CDR3 is 17 amino acids. Germline loops: CDR1 WSHSY, CDR2 SAAADI. V lost 2 bases and J lost 1; bases outside the gene matches: 9. Here the CDR3 reads CASSETNTGGLQETQYF. CDR3 DNA sequence: TGCGCCAGCAGTGAGACGAATACAGGGGGACTCCAAGAGACCCAGTACTTC.

Note on this clonotype: A much bigger clone sits one base away, suggesting this may be a read error. The chain recombines TRBV7-3 with TRBJ2-2; 8 bases agree with TRBD2. The CDR3 contains 16 residues. Germline-derived CDR1 and CDR2 are SGHTA and FQGTGA. The CDR3: CASSPPGGANTGELLF. The CDR3 DNA is TGTGCCAGCAGCCCGCCGGGAGGGGCGAACACCGGGGAGCTGCTTTTT.

This clonotype appeared a single time. This chain joins TRBV7-8 and TRBJ1-2, with 10 bases fitting TRBD1. CDR3 length equals 15 residues. The V segment lost 5 bases and the J segment 6 bases; nucleotides outside the gene matches: 9. CDR1 and CDR2 (germline): SGHVS, FQNEAQ. CDR3 loop: CASSTQDRGSDGYTF. Written as DNA, the CDR3 is TGTGCCAGCAGCACGCAGGACAGGGGGAGTGATGGCTACACCTTC.

This clonotype occurred a few times. The chain couples TRBV24-1 to TRBJ2-5; no reliable D call. CDR1 is KGHDR, CDR2 SFDVKD, per germline. This CDR3 comprises 12 residues. Deletions cut 4 bases from V and 9 bases from J, with 11 bases between. The CDR3 loop reads CATSDGPGPQYF. The DNA for the CDR3 is TGTGCCACCAGTGACGGACCTGGGCCCCAGTACTTC.

At least ten counts were recorded for this clonotype. The rearrangement links TRBV5-1 to TRBJ2-5, with unresolved D. Deletions cut 0 bases from V and 5 bases from J, with 5 bases between. The germline V gene encodes CDR1 SGHRS and CDR2 YFSETQ. The CDR3 extends over 12 amino acids. In DNA form, the CDR3 reads TGCGCCAGCAGCTTGGCCTCGGAGACCCAGTACTTC. It specifies CASSLASETQYF. Together with reference TRBV5-1 and TRBJ2-5, the CDR3 gives the full variable domain: KAGVTQTPRYLIKTRGQQVTLSCSPISGHRSVSWYQQTPGQGLQFLFEYFSETQRNKGNFPGRFSGRQFSNSRSEMNVSTLELGDSALYLCASSLASETQYFGPGTRLLVL.

The V call is TRBV7-9, the J call TRBJ2-5; 7 positions match TRBD2. Near its end, the DNA agrees better with TRBJ2-1, so the J call may be wrong. Looked up from germline, CDR1 is SEHNR and CDR2 is FQNEAQ (reference sequence). CDR3 size: 14 residues. CDR3 sequence (DNA): TGTGCCAGCAGCTTAGGCGGGAGATCGAATGAGCAGTTCTTC. Translating it yields CASSLGGRSNEQFF.

Details on this clonotype: This sequence may be a read error, since a much larger clone differs from it by one base. The chain is built from TRBV10-3 and TRBJ2-5, with D possibly matching TRBD1 (6 bases). CDR3 length: 15 amino acids. Germline V CDR1 and CDR2: ENHRY, SYGVKD. CDR3 residues: CASSRAGASKGTQYF. The CDR3 DNA follows: TGTGCCAGCAGTCGGGCAGGGGCCAGCAAAGGGACCCAGTACTTC.

In this sample, this clonotype turned up many times. The chain recombines TRBV9 with TRBJ1-5; D is unclear. Germline-derived CDR1 and CDR2 are SGDLS and YYNGEE. The V end was cut by 10 bases, the J end by 7 bases, with 15 bases between. The CDR3 length is 12 residues. CDR3 loop: CAPKLAGQPQHF. DNA for the CDR3: TGTGCCCCCAAGCTGGCGGGGCAGCCCCAGCATTTT.

The chain is built from TRBV10-3 and TRBJ2-7; the D gene is possibly TRBD1 (6 bases). V dropped 10 bases and J dropped 2 bases, with 18 bases sitting between them. CDR1 and CDR2 (germline): ENHRY, SYGVKD. The CDR3 runs to 14 residues. CDR3 amino acids: CASRDGTPPYEQYF. In DNA form, the CDR3 reads TGTGCCAGCAGGGACGGGACACCACCCTACGAGCAGTACTTC.

The chain uses TRBV7-9 and TRBJ2-1, with 7 bases aligning to TRBD2. The germline CDR1 and CDR2 sequences are SEHNR and FQNEAQ (reference sequence). The V and J ends lost 0 bases and 8 bases, in that order; junction bases with no gene match: 13. This CDR3 comprises 17 residues. In DNA, the CDR3 is TGTGCCAGCAGCTTAGCGCGAGCGGGGAACCCTATGGATGAGCAGTTCTTC. Encoded protein: CASSLARAGNPMDEQFF.

J is TRBJ2-5 and V is TRBV7-2; either TRBD1 or TRBD2 may supply D (5 bases each). Trimming stripped 2 bases from V and 4 bases from J, with 14 bases between. Germline lookup yields CDR1 SGHTA and CDR2 FQGNSA. This CDR3 comprises 15 residues. This chain's CDR3 is CASSLRAYGGETQYF. CDR3 bases: TGTGCCAGCAGCTTACGGGCATATGGGGGAGAGACCCAGTACTTC.

This clonotype was recorded at least ten times. The chain recombines TRBV2 with TRBJ2-5, with a possible D match to TRBD1 (7 bases). This CDR3 comprises 15 residues. The V end was cut by 5 bases, the J end by 2 bases, with 15 bases between. CDR1 and CDR2 from the germline V gene are SNHLY and FYNNEI. The CDR3: CASSLQGREQETQYF. In DNA form, the CDR3 reads TGTGCCAGCAGTCTACAGGGGCGGGAACAAGAGACCCAGTACTTC.

This clonotype is a singleton in its sample. This clone may be a read error of a much larger clone one base away. This chain connects TRBV15 to TRBJ1-2; 7 bases agree with TRBD1. The CDR3 loop spans 14 amino acids. Trimming at V came to 3 bases and at J to 8 bases, leaving 9 bases not matched to a gene. The germline CDR1 and CDR2 sequences are LNHNV and YYDKDF (reference sequence). CDR3 DNA: TGTGCCACCAGCAGGGCCGGGACAGAGGCCGGCTACACCTTC. This encodes CATSRAGTEAGYTF.

The table lists this clonotype with many counts. The gene calls are TRBV19 and TRBJ1-2; weak D call: TRBD1 (5 bases). The CDR3 length is 13 residues. CDR1 and CDR2 (germline): LNHDA, SQIVND (reference sequence). Trimming cost V 11 bases and J 1 base, with 14 bases left between them. This chain's CDR3 is CAATGAFNYGYTF. The CDR3 DNA reads TGTGCCGCAACAGGAGCATTTAACTATGGCTACACCTTC.

This clonotype came up many times. This chain uses TRBV25-1 with TRBJ2-2; D is uncertain. The V end was cut by 2 bases, the J end by 6 bases, with 13 bases between. Germline V gene data show CDR1 as MGHDK and CDR2 as SYGVNS. The length of the CDR3 is 15 residues. The CDR3 nucleotides read TGTGCCAGCAGTGAAAAAACCTGGGTGTCCGGGGAGCTGTTTTTT. It specifies CASSEKTWVSGELFF. Based on the CDR3 plus reference TRBV25-1 and TRBJ2-2, the full variable domain is EADIYQTPRYLVIGTGKKITLECSQTMGHDKMYWYQQDPGMELHLIHYSYGVNSTEKGDLSSESTVSRIRTEHFPLTLESARPSHTSQYLCASSEKTWVSGELFFGEGSRLTVL.